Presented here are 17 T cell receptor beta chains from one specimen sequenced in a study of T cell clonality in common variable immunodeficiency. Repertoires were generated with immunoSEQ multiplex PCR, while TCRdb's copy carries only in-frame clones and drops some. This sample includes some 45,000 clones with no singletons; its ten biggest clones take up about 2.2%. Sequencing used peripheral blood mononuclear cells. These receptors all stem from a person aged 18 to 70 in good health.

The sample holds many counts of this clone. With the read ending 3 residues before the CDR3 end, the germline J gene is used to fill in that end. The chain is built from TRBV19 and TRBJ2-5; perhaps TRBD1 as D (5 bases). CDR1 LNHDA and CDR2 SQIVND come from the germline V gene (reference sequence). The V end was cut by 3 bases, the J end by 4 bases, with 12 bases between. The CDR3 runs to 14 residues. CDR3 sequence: CASSINAGSETQYF. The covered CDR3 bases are TGTGCCAGTAGTATTAACGCAGGGTCAGAGACC.

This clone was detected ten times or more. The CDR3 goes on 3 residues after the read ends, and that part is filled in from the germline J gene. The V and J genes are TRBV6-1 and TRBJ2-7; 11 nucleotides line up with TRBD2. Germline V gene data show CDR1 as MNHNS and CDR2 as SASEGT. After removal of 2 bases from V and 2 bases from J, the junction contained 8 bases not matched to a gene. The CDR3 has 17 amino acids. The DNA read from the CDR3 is TGTGCCAGCAGTGAAAGAGAGACTAGCGGGAAGACCTACGAG. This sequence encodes CASSERETSGKTYE. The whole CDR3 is CASSERETSGKTYEQYF.

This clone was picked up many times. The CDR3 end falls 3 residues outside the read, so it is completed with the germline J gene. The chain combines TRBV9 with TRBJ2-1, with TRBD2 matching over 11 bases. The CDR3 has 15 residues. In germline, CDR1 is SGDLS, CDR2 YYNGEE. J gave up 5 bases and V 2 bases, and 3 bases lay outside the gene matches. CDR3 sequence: CASSVASGRNNEQFF. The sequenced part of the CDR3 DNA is TGTGCCAGCAGCGTGGCTAGCGGGAGGAACAATGAG.

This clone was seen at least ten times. The sequenced CDR3 bases are TGTGCCAGCAGCTTCTATGAGAGCGGGACGGCAGATACG. Protein: CASSFYESGTADT. The entire CDR3 sequence reads CASSFYESGTADTQYF. The J gene is TRBJ2-3, the V gene TRBV5-4; 7 positions match TRBD2. The CDR3 end lies 3 residues beyond the end of the read and is filled in from the germline J gene. V lost 2 bases and J lost 4; bases outside the gene matches: 10. Germline CDR1 is SGHNT and CDR2 is YYREEE (reference sequence). There are 16 residues in the CDR3.

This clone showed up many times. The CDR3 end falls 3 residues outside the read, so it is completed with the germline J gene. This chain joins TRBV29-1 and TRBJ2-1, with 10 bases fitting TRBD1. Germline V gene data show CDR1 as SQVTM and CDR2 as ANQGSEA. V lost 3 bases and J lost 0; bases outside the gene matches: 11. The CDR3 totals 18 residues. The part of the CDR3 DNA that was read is TGCAGCGTTGATAACCCGGGACAGGGGTTTCTCTCCTACAATGAG. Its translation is CSVDNPGQGFLSYNE. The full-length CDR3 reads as CSVDNPGQGFLSYNEQFF.

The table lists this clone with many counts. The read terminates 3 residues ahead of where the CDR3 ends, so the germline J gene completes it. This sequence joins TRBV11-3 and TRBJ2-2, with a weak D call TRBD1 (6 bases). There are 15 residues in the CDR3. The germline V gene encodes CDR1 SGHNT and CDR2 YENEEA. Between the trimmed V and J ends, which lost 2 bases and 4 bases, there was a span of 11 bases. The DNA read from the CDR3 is TGTGCCAGCAGCTTAATAGCAGGGGCCACCGGGGAG. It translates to CASSLIAGATGE. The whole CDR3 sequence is CASSLIAGATGELFF. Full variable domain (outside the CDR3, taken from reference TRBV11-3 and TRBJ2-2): EAGVVQSPRYKIIEKKQPVAFWCNPISGHNTLYWYLQNLGQGPELLIRYENEEAVDDSQLPKDRFSAERLKGVDSTLKIQPAELGDSAVYLCASSLIAGATGELFFGEGSRLTVL.

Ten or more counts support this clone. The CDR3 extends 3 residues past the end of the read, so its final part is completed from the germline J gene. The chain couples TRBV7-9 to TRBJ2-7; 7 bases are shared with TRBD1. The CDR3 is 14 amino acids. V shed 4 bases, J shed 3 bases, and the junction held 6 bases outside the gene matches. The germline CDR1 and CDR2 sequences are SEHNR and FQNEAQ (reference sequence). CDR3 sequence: CASSSRTGVYEQYF. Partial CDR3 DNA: TGTGCCAGCAGCTCGAGGACAGGCGTCTACGAG.

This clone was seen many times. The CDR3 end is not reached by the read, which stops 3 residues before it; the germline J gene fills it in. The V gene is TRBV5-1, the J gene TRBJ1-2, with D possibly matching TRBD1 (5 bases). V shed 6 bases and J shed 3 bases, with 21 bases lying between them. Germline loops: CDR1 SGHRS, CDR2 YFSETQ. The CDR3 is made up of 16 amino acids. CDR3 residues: CASKLSTGGSYYGYTF. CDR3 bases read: TGCGCCAGCAAGCTTTCGACGGGGGGTTCGTACTATGGC. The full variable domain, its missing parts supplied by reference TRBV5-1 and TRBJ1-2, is KAGVTQTPRYLIKTRGQQVTLSCSPISGHRSVSWYQQTPGQGLQFLFEYFSETQRNKGNFPGRFSGRQFSNSRSEMNVSTLELGDSALYLCASKLSTGGSYYGYTFGSGTRLTVV.

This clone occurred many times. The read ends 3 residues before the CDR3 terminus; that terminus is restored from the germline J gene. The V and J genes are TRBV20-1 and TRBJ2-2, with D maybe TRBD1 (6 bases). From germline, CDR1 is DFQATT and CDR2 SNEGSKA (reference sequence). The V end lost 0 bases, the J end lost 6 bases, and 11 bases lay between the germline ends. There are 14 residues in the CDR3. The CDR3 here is CSARDKGVAGELFF. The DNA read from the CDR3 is TGCAGTGCTAGAGATAAGGGGGTCGCCGGGGAG.

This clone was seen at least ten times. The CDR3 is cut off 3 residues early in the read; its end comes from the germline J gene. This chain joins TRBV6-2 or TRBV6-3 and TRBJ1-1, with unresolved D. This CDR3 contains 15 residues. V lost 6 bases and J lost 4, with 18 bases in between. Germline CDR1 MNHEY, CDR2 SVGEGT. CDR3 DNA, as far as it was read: TGTGCCAGCAGAGAACTCCGTCTAAGCGGCACTGAA. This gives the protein CASRELRLSGTE. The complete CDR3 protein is CASRELRLSGTEAFF.

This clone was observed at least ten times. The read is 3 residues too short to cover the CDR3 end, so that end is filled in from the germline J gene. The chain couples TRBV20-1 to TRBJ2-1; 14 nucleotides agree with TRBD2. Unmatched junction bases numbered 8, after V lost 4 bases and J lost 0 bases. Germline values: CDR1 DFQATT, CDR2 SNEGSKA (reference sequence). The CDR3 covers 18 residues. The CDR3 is CSATGLAGGQSSYNEQFF. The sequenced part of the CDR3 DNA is TGCAGTGCTACCGGACTAGCGGGGGGCCAGAGCTCCTACAATGAG.

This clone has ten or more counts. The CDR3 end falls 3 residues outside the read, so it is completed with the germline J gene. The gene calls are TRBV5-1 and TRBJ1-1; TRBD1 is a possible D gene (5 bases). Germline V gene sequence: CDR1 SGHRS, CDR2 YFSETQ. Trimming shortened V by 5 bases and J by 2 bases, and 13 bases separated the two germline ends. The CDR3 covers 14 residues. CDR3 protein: CASSSDGQNTEAFF. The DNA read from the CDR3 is TGCGCCAGCAGTTCGGACGGACAAAACACTGAA.

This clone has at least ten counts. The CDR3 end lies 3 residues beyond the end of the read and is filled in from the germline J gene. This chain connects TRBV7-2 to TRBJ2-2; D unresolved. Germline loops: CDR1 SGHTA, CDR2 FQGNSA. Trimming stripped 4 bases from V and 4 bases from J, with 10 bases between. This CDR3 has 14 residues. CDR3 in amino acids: CASSSEQVTGELFF. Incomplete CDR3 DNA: TGTGCCAGCAGCTCAGAACAAGTCACCGGGGAG.

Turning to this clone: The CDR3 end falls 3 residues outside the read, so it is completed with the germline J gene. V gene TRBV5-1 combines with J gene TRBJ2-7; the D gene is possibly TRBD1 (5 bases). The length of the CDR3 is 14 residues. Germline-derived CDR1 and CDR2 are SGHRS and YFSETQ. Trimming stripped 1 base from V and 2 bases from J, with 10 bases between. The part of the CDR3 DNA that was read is TGCGCCAGCAGCTTGCGGCAGGGTACCTACGAG. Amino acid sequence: CASSLRQGTYE. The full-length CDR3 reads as CASSLRQGTYEQYF.

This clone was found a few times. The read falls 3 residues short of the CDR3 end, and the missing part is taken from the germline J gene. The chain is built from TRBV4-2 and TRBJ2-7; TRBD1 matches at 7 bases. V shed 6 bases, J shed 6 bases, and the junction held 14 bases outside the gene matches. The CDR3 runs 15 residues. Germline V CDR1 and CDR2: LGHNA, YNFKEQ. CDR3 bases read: TGTGCCAGCAGAAGCACGACAGGGTCTTACGGCGAG. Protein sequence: CASRSTTGSYGE. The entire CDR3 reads CASRSTTGSYGEQYF.

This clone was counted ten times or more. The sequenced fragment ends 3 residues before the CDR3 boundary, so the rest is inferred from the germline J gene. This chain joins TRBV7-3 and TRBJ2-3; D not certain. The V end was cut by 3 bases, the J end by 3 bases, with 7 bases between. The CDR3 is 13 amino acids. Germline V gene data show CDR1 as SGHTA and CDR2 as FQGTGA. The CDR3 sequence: CASSFSFTDTQYF. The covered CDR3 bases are TGTGCCAGCAGCTTCTCCTTTACAGATACG.

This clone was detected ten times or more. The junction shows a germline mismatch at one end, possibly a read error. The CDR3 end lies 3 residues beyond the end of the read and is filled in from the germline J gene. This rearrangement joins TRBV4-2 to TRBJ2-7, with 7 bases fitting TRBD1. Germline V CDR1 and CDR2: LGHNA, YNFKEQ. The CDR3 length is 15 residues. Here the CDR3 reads CASSQEQGRSYEQYF. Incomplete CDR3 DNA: TGCGCCAGCAGCCAAGAACAGGGGCGCTCCTACGAG.